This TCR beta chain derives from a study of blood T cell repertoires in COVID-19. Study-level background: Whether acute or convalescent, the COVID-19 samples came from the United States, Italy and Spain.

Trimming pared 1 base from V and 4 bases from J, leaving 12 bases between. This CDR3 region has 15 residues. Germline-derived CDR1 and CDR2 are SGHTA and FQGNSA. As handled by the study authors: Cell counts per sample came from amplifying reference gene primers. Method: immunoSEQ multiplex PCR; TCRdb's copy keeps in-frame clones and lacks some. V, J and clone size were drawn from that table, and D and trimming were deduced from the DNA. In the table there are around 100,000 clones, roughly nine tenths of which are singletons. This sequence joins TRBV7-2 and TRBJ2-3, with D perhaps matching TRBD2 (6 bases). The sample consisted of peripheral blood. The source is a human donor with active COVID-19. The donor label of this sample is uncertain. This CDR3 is CASSLGWGDPDTQYF. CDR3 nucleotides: TGTGCCAGCAGCTTAGGCTGGGGGGATCCAGATACGCAGTATTTT.